The rows below give T cell receptor beta chains drawn from one sample of a study of cytomegalovirus exposure and HLA in healthy donors. Here immunoSEQ multiplex PCR was the method, and the copy in TCRdb shows in-frame clones only, minus some. The sample holds roughly 90,000 clones, about four fifths seen once. Source material: PBMCs. The receptor source for this set is a man aged 25-45 years in good health and CMV-seronegative. The CDR3 runs from the conserved cysteine through the conserved F or W. For some rows the clone size is stated as once, few or many, or as a class when expanded; others skip it.

v_gene	abundance	j_gene	CDR3aa
TRBV19	.	TRBJ1-2	CASSRPGHYGYTF
TRBV19	once	TRBJ1-1	CASRSVQNTEAFF
TRBV19	.	TRBJ1-2	CATLLPGEYYGYTF
TRBV9	.	TRBJ1-3	CASSGAGTVGNTIYF
TRBV6-5	once	TRBJ2-7	CASSRSGTGYEQYF
TRBV28	.	TRBJ1-2	CASKDRPSNYGYTF
TRBV10-3	.	TRBJ2-3	CAISESASSTDTQYF
TRBV2	few	TRBJ1-1	CASSVRGEAFF
TRBV6-5	.	TRBJ1-5	CASRDTSNQPQHF
TRBV9	.	TRBJ2-7	CASSATGTGNEQYF
TRBV27	.	TRBJ1-1	CASRQGVNTEAFF
TRBV5-1	.	TRBJ2-3	CASSLRGLATDTQYF
TRBV20-1	.	TRBJ2-5	CSAPVARAQYF
TRBV28	.	TRBJ1-6	CASSKRQGAYNSPLHF
TRBV5-1	.	.	CASGFIDSGSPVYEQYF
TRBV7-2	.	TRBJ2-1	CASSLPPRAQGQFF
TRBV6-5	.	TRBJ1-1	CASSHRNTEAFF
TRBV30	.	TRBJ2-1	CAWSVHGTGVAPNYNEQFF
TRBV7-9	.	TRBJ1-1	CASSHGATEAFF
TRBV4-1	.	TRBJ2-7	CASSQDRTGSYEQYF
TRBV6-1	few	TRBJ1-5	CASSEVGQNNQPQHF
TRBV5-1	few	TRBJ1-2	CASSNQGNYGYTF
TRBV30	.	TRBJ2-1	CAGKAPRGFNEQFF
TRBV30	.	TRBJ2-7	CAWSSKVGYEQYF
TRBV29-1	once	TRBJ2-1	CSVEVGQGIVDEQFF
TRBV18	.	TRBJ2-7	CASSPLEGLAGGNEQYF
TRBV6-4	.	TRBJ2-2	CASSPDYTGELFF
TRBV30	.	TRBJ2-7	CAGSGSLSYEQYF
TRBV15	.	TRBJ2-7	CATSRDRGTGGHEQYF
TRBV19	.	TRBJ1-3	CATRLLNTIYF
TRBV15	.	TRBJ2-2	CATSKRRGGNTGELFF